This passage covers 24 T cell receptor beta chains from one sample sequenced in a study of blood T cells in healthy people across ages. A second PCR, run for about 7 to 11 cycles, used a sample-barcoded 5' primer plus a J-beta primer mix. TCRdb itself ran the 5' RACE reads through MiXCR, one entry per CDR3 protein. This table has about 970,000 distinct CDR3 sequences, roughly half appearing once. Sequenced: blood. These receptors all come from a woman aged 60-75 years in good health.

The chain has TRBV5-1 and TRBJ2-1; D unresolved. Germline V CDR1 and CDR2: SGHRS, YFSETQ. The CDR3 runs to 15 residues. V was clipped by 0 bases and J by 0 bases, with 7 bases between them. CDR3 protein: CASSLGQISYNEQFF. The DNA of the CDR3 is TGCGCCAGCAGCTTGGGGCAGATCTCCTACAATGAGCAGTTCTTC. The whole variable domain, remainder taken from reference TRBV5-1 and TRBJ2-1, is KAGVTQTPRYLIKTRGQQVTLSCSPISGHRSVSWYQQTPGQGLQFLFEYFSETQRNKGNFPGRFSGRQFSNSRSEMNVSTLELGDSALYLCASSLGQISYNEQFFGPGTRLTVL.

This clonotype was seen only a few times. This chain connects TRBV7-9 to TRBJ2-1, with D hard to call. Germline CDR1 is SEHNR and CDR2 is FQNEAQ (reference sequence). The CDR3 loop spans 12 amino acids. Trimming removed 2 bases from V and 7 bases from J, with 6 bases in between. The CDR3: CASSLSVNEQFF. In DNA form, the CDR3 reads TGTGCCAGCAGCTTATCGGTAAATGAGCAGTTCTTC. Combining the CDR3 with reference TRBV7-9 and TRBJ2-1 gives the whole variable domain DTGVSQNPRHKITKRGQNVTFRCDPISEHNRLYWYRQTLGQGPEFLTYFQNEAQLEKSRLLSDRFSAERPKGSFSTLEIQRTEQGDSAMYLCASSLSVNEQFFGPGTRLTVL.

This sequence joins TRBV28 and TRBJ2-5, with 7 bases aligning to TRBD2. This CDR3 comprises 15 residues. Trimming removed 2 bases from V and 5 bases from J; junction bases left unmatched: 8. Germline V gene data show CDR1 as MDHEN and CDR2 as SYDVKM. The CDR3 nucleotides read TGTGCCAGCAGTTTACTCCAGCGGGAACGGGAGACCCAGTACTTC. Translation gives CASSLLQRERETQYF.

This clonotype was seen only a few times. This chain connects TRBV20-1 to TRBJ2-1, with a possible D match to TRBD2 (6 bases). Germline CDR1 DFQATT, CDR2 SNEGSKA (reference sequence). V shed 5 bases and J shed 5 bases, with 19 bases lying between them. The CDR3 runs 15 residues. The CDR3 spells CSAQLIAEIHNEQFF. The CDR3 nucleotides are TGCAGTGCTCAACTTATAGCGGAGATACACAATGAGCAGTTCTTC.

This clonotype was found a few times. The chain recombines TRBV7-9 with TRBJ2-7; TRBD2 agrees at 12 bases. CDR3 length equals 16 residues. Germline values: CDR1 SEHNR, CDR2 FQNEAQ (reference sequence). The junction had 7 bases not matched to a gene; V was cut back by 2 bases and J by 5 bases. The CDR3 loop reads CASSLPLAGGPNEQYF. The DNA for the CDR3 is TGTGCCAGCAGCTTACCCCTAGCGGGAGGGCCCAACGAGCAGTACTTC.

The CDR3 region is CASSDFGGRIWYEQYF. CDR3 in DNA: TGTGCCAGCAGCGACTTTGGGGGACGCATTTGGTACGAGCAGTACTTC. This chain uses TRBV6-1 with TRBJ2-4; D is perhaps TRBD1 or TRBD2 (5 bases each). TRBJ2-7 explains the end of the DNA better; the J call may be wrong. Germline CDR1 reads MNHNS; CDR2 reads SASEGT. The CDR3 is made up of 16 amino acids.

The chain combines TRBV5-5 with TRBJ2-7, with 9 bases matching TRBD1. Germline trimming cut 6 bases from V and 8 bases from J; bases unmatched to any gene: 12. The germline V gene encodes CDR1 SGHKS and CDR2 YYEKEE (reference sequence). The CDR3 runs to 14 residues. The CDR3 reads CASNPRDRVDQQYF. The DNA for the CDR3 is TGTGCCAGCAACCCCCGGGACAGGGTAGATCAGCAGTACTTC.

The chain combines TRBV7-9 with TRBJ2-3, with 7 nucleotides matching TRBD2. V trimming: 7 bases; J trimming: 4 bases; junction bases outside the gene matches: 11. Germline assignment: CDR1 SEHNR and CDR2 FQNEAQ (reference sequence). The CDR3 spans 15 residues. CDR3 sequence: CASTPWEGQPDTQYF. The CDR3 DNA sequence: TGTGCCAGCACCCCGTGGGAGGGCCAGCCAGATACGCAGTATTTT.

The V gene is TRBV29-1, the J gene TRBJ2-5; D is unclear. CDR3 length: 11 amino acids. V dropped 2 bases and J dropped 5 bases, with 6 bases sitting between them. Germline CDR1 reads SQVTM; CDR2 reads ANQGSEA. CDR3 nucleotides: TGCAGCGTTGAATTTCGTGAGACCCAGTACTTC. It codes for CSVEFRETQYF.

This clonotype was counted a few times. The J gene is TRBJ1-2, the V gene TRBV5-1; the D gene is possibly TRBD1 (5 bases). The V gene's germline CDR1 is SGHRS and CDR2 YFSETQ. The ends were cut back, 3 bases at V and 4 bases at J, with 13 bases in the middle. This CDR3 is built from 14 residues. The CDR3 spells CASSSDGGGYGYTF. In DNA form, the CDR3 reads TGCGCCAGCAGCTCGGACGGGGGGGGCTATGGCTACACCTTC.

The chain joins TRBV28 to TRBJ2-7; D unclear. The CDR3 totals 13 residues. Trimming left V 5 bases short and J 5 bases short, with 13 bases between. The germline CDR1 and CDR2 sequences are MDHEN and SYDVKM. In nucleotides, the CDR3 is TGTGCCAGCAGTGAACAGCCAGGCCACGAGCAGTACTTC. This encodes CASSEQPGHEQYF.

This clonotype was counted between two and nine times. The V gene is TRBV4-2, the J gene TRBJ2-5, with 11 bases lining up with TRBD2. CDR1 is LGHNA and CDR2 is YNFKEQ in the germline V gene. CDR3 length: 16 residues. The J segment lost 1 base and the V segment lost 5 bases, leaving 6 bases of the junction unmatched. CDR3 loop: CASSMTSGAFQETQYF. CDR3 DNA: TGTGCCAGCAGCATGACTAGCGGGGCCTTCCAAGAGACCCAGTACTTC.

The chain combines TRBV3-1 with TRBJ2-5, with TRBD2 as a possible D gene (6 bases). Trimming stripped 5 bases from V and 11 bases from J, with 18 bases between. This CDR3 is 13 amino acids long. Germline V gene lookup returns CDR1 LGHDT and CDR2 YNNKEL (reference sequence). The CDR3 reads CASSGTPESKQYF. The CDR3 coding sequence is TGTGCCAGCAGCGGGACTCCCGAAAGCAAGCAGTACTTC.

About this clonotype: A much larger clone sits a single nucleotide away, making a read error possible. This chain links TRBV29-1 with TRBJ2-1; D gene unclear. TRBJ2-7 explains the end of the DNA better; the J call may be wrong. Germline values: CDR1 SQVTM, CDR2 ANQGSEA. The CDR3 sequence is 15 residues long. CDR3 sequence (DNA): TGCAGCGTTGGCAAGGTCGGCGGTTCCTACAATGAGCAGTACTTC. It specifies CSVGKVGGSYNEQYF.

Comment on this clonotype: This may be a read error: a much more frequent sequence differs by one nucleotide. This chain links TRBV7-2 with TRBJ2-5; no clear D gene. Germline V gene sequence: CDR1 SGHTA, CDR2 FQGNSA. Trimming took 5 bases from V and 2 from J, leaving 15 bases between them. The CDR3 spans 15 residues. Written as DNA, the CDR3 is TGTGCCAGCAGCCAAGTCGACGGGTCGCAAGAGACCCAGTACTTC. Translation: CASSQVDGSQETQYF.

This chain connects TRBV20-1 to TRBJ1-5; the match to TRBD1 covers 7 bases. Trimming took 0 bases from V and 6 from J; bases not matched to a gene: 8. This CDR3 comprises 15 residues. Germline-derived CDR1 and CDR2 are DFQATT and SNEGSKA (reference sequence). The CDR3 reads CSARDRGGAGQPQHF. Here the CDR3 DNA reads TGCAGTGCTAGAGATCGAGGGGGCGCGGGTCAGCCCCAGCATTTT.

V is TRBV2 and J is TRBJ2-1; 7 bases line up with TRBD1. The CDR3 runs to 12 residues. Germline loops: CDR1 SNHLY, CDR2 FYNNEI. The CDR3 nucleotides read TGTGTTAGCACAGGGGCCTACAATGAGCAGTTCTTC. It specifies CVSTGAYNEQFF.

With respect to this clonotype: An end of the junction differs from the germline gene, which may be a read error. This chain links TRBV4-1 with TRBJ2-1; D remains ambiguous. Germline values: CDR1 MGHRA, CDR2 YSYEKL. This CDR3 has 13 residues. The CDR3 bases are TGCGTCAGCAGCCTCAGATACGGCGAGTTGGGGTTCTTC. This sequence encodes CVSSLRYGELGFF.

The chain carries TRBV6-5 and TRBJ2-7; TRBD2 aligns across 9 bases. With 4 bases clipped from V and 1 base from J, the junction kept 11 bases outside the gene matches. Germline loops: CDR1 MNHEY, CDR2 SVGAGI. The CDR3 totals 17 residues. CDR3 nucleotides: TGTGCCAGCAGTTTCAGCGGTACTAGCGGGCAGTCCTACGAGCAGTACTTC. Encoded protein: CASSFSGTSGQSYEQYF.

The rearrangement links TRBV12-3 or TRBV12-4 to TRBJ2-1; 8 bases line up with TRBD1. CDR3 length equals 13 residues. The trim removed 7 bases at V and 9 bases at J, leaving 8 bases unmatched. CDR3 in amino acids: CASIAGQAFEQFF. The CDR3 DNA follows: TGTGCCAGCATTGCGGGACAGGCATTTGAGCAGTTCTTC.

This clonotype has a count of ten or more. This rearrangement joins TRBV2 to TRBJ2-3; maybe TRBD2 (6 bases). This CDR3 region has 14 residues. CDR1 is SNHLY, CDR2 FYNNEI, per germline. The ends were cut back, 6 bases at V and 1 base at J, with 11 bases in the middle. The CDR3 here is CASRRASGTDTQYF. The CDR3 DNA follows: TGTGCCAGCAGGCGGGCTAGCGGCACAGATACGCAGTATTTT.

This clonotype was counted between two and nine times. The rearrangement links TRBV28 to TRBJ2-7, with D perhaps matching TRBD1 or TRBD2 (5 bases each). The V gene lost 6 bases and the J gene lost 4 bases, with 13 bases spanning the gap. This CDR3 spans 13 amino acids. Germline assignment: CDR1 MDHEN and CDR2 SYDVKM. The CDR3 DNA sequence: TGTGCCAGCAGCCCCCCGGGACGTTACGAGCAGTACTTC. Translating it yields CASSPPGRYEQYF.

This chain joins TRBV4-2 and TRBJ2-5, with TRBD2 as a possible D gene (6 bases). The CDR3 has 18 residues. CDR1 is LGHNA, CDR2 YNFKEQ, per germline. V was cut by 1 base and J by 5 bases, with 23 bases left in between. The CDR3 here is CASSQVAVSAIQSETQYF. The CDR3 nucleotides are TGTGCCAGCAGCCAAGTAGCGGTCTCGGCCATCCAATCGGAGACCCAGTACTTC.

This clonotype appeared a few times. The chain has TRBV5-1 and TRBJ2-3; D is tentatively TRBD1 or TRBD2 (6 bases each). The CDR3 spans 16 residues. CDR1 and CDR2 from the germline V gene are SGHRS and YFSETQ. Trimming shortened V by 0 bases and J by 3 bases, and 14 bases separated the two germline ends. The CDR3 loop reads CASSLEGGAQTDTQYF. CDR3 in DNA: TGCGCCAGCAGCTTGGAGGGGGGAGCGCAGACAGATACGCAGTATTTT.